These 19 T cell receptor beta chains were all obtained from the same sample, sequenced in a study of T cell responses to AZD1222 COVID-19 vaccine. The protocol was immunoSEQ multiplex PCR, while the TCRdb copy is restricted to in-frame clones and leaves out a portion. Found here are about 82,000 clones, 90% of them singletons; the top ten hold roughly 5.6%. Sequencing used peripheral blood, obtained on day 0 of AZD1222 vaccination. The source is an adult in good health.

The gene calls are TRBV6-2 or TRBV6-3 and TRBJ2-1, with 12 bases that match TRBD2. CDR1 and CDR2 from the germline V gene are MNHEY and SVGEGT. V lost 4 bases, J lost 0 bases, and 1 base stayed unmatched. The CDR3 extends over 16 amino acids. CDR3 sequence reads: CASSLTSGGSYNEQFF. CDR3 nucleotides: TGTGCCAGCAGTTTGACTAGCGGGGGCTCCTACAATGAGCAGTTCTTC.

This chain joins TRBV11-2 and TRBJ2-2; D gene uncertain. The germline gives CDR1 SGHAT, CDR2 FQNNGV. With 3 bases removed from V and 13 bases from J, the gap between germline ends came to 9 bases. The CDR3 consists of 11 residues. CDR3 nucleotides: TGTGCCAGCAGCTTGACATCCTCGCTGTTTTTT. Translation gives CASSLTSSLFF.

CDR3 residues: CASSQTVAGVSTDTQYF. CDR3 nucleotides: TGCGCCAGCAGCCAAACTGTAGCGGGGGTAAGCACAGATACGCAGTATTTT. V usage is TRBV4-1 and J usage is TRBJ2-3; 9 bases line up with TRBD2. Trimming at V came to 2 bases and at J to 0 bases, leaving 6 bases not matched to a gene. The CDR3 covers 17 residues. Germline CDR1 and CDR2: MGHRA and YSYEKL.

DNA for the CDR3: TGTGCCAGCAGAAACAGGGTGCGCTATCACTACACCTTC. It yields the protein CASRNRVRYHYTF. The V and J genes are TRBV12-3 or TRBV12-4 and TRBJ1-2, with D possibly being TRBD1 (6 bases). This CDR3 contains 13 residues. The V and J ends lost 6 bases and 10 bases respectively, with 18 bases between them.

The count of this clone is one. The V call is TRBV4-3, the J call TRBJ1-3; D call uncertain. The length of the CDR3 is 13 residues. From germline, CDR1 is LGHNA and CDR2 YSLEER. Trimming removed 3 bases from V and 4 bases from J, with 7 bases in between. CDR3 sequence reads: CASSQATGNTIYF. As DNA, the CDR3 is TGCGCCAGCAGCCAGGCGACAGGAAACACCATATATTTT.

This chain joins TRBV4-1 and TRBJ2-3; 9 bases are shared with TRBD2. Looked up from germline, CDR1 is MGHRA and CDR2 is YSYEKL. CDR3 length: 16 amino acids. Trimming cost V 5 bases and J 2 bases; bases outside gene matches: 8. In DNA form, the CDR3 reads TGCGCCAGCAGCGGAAAGGGACTAGCCTCCACAGATACGCAGTATTTT. This codes for CASSGKGLASTDTQYF.

This rearrangement joins TRBV4-1 to TRBJ1-2; D unresolved. Trimming shortened V by 1 base and J by 4 bases, and 10 bases separated the two germline ends. Germline V gene lookup returns CDR1 MGHRA and CDR2 YSYEKL. CDR3 size: 14 residues. This CDR3 reads CASSQAARGYGYTF. CDR3 in DNA: TGCGCCAGCAGCCAAGCTGCACGGGGCTATGGCTACACCTTC.

This chain links TRBV7-9 with TRBJ1-5, with 11 bases lining up with TRBD1. CDR1 and CDR2 (germline): SEHNR, FQNEAQ (reference sequence). The CDR3 consists of 16 residues. The trim removed 3 bases at V and 3 bases at J, leaving 4 bases unmatched. CDR3 in amino acids: CASSFGTGGLNQPQHF. For the CDR3, the DNA is TGTGCCAGCAGCTTCGGGACAGGGGGTCTCAATCAGCCCCAGCATTTT.

The rearrangement joins TRBV3-1 (or the pseudogene TRBV3-2) to TRBJ1-3; D is ambiguous. Germline assignment: CDR1 LGHDT and CDR2 YNNKEL (reference sequence). This CDR3 is 15 amino acids long. V was shortened by 2 bases and J by 0 bases, with 8 bases between the two germline ends. CDR3 DNA sequence: TGTGCCAGCAGCCAAAGGTGGGGCTCTGGAAACACCATATATTTT. It specifies CASSQRWGSGNTIYF.

V gene TRBV9 combines with J gene TRBJ2-3; possible D gene TRBD1, 6 bases. The CDR3 contains 15 residues. The V and J ends lost 0 bases and 2 bases respectively, with 10 bases between them. The V gene's germline CDR1 is SGDLS and CDR2 YYNGEE. For the CDR3, the DNA is TGTGCCAGCAGCGTAGATAGGGACAACACAGATACGCAGTATTTT. This gives the protein CASSVDRDNTDTQYF.

The chain uses TRBV10-1 and TRBJ2-7, with D perhaps assigned TRBD1 or TRBD2 (7 bases each). The CDR3 runs 15 residues. Germline V gene lookup returns CDR1 WNHNN and CDR2 SYGVQD (reference sequence). V was cut by 5 bases and J by 4 bases, with 18 bases left in between. This CDR3 is CASSRQGGSVYEQYF. Written as DNA, the CDR3 is TGCGCCAGCAGTCGACAGGGAGGGAGTGTTTACGAGCAGTACTTC.

CDR3: CASSTDRGPTGELFF. The DNA of the CDR3 is TGTGCCAGCAGCACCGACAGGGGGCCCACCGGGGAGCTGTTTTTT. V gene TRBV11-3 combines with J gene TRBJ2-2; the match to TRBD1 covers 10 bases. Germline trimming cut 5 bases from V and 4 bases from J; bases unmatched to any gene: 4. The CDR3 totals 15 residues. Germline lookup yields CDR1 SGHNT and CDR2 YENEEA.

This rearrangement joins TRBV30 to TRBJ1-2; weak D call: TRBD1 (5 bases). Between the trimmed V and J ends, which lost 5 bases and 8 bases, there was a span of 9 bases. Germline V gene lookup returns CDR1 GTSNPN and CDR2 SVGIG (reference sequence). The CDR3 contains 10 residues. The DNA of the CDR3 is TGTGCCTGGCAGGGCCACGGCTACACCTTC. Residues: CAWQGHGYTF.

The J gene is TRBJ2-1, the V gene TRBV3-1 (or the pseudogene TRBV3-2); 9 bases are a match to TRBD1. This CDR3 has 17 amino acids. Germline CDR1 LGHDT, CDR2 YNNKEL (reference sequence). The J segment lost 1 base and the V segment lost 0 bases, leaving 4 bases of the junction unmatched. The CDR3 sequence is CASSQEHGTGSYNEQFF. CDR3 nucleotide sequence: TGTGCCAGCAGCCAAGAACATGGGACAGGGTCCTACAATGAGCAGTTCTTC.

This sequence joins TRBV27 and TRBJ2-7, with 8 bases that match TRBD1. The CDR3 totals 16 residues. Per the germline V gene, CDR1 is MNHEY and CDR2 is SMNVEV (reference sequence). V dropped 5 bases and J dropped 1; count of bases not matched to a gene: 10. The CDR3 bases are TGTGCCAGCAGTCCTTCGACAGGGGCCCTTTCCTACGAGCAGTACTTC. Translation: CASSPSTGALSYEQYF.

This chain connects TRBV3-1 (or the pseudogene TRBV3-2) to TRBJ2-3; unclear D gene. Germline V gene lookup returns CDR1 LGHDT and CDR2 YNNKEL (reference sequence). The CDR3 totals 13 residues. V shed 5 bases and J shed 1 base, with 7 bases lying between them. The DNA of the CDR3 is TGTGCCAGCAGCACCGTGGGCACAGATACGCAGTATTTT. As protein: CASSTVGTDTQYF.

This sequence joins TRBV7-2 and TRBJ2-2, with D possibly being TRBD2 (5 bases). The CDR3 covers 14 residues. Looked up from germline, CDR1 is SGHTA and CDR2 is FQGNSA. Deletions cut 4 bases from V and 7 bases from J, with 13 bases between. The CDR3 spells CASSSTLGSGELFF. In nucleotides, the CDR3 is TGTGCCAGCAGCTCCACATTGGGGAGCGGGGAGCTGTTTTTT.

The chain has TRBV12-3 or TRBV12-4 and TRBJ1-2; D unclear. The CDR3 has 13 residues. V was trimmed by 0 bases and J by 8 bases, leaving 10 bases between them. The CDR3 nucleotides read TGTGCCAGCAGTTTAGCTAGGACCTGGGGCTACACCTTC. Translation gives CASSLARTWGYTF.

This chain joins TRBV7-8 and TRBJ1-1; no definite D call. Germline V gene sequence: CDR1 SGHVS, CDR2 FQNEAQ. The CDR3 has 15 amino acids. The V end was cut by 1 base, the J end by 1 base, with 10 bases between. The CDR3 is CASSLEGGKNTEAFF. The DNA of the CDR3 is TGTGCCAGCAGCTTAGAAGGCGGGAAGAACACTGAAGCTTTCTTT.